This T cell receptor (beta chain) was retrieved from a study of OX40 agonist ivuxolimab in advanced cancers. Study details: Ivuxolimab is a fully human IgG2 antibody that activates OX40 (CD134). Patients received intravenous ivuxolimab every 2 weeks at 0.01 to 10 mg/kg. Every patient in dose escalation had hepatocellular carcinoma, melanoma, renal cell or head and neck cancer. Those enrolled were about 82% male, with a mean age of 60 years and ages from about 20 to 90.

The repertoire was sequenced with immunoSEQ multiplex PCR; TCRdb's copy has only in-frame clones and lacks some. The sample has 70,000 to 85,000 clones; roughly 85% are singletons. This sample comprised CD4+ or CD8+ T cells sorted from blood, obtained in a trial of the OX40 agonist ivuxolimab. The clonotype was recovered from an adult with an advanced solid tumor such as melanoma, head and neck, liver or kidney cancer.

The CDR3 DNA is TGTGCCAGTAGTAGACGAGGGCTAGCGGGCCTTATGGGCGAGCAGTACTTC. Encoded protein: CASSRRGLAGLMGEQYF. The rearrangement links TRBV19 to TRBJ2-7, with 8 bases matching TRBD2. The CDR3 length is 17 residues. Germline V lookup: CDR1 LNHDA, CDR2 SQIVND (reference sequence). Unmatched junction bases numbered 17, after V lost 4 bases and J lost 6 bases.